The source of this TCR beta chain is a study of blood T cell repertoires in COVID-19. Study in general: There were acute and convalescent COVID-19 samples, and they came from the United States, Italy and Spain.

Assay: immunoSEQ multiplex PCR; the TCRdb copy retains only in-frame clones and omits some. The table has over 100,000 clones, around 86% seen once. The CDR3 sequence is 14 residues long. Losses at the gene ends were 2 bases for V and 6 bases for J; bases not matched to a gene: 5. The germline gives CDR1 SGHRS, CDR2 YFSETQ. The sequence was obtained from a man aged 35-49 years with acute or convalescent COVID-19. The material sequenced was peripheral blood. The chain carries TRBV5-1 and TRBJ2-7; the match to TRBD1 covers 10 bases. CDR3 loop: CASSFTGTGVEQYF. Written as DNA, the CDR3 is TGCGCCAGCAGCTTTACCGGGACAGGGGTCGAGCAGTACTTC. Looking up the rest from reference TRBV5-1 and TRBJ2-7 gives the full variable domain: KAGVTQTPRYLIKTRGQQVTLSCSPISGHRSVSWYQQTPGQGLQFLFEYFSETQRNKGNFPGRFSGRQFSNSRSEMNVSTLELGDSALYLCASSFTGTGVEQYFGPGTRLTVT.